Listed below are T cell receptor beta chains from one sample, sequenced in a study of early T cells in non-severe SARS-CoV-2 infection. From the 5' RACE reads, TCRdb called clonotypes with MiXCR, one entry per CDR3 protein. The profile shows some 58,000 distinct CDR3 sequences, approximately 10% of them singletons. The sample here was whole blood, taken at baseline. These receptors originate from an adult who was a healthcare worker with PCR-confirmed SARS-CoV-2 infection or an uninfected control (not recorded which). Each CDR3 is given with its conserved first and last residue. Fields, in order: clone size, J gene, D gene, V gene, CDR3 length, CDR3 protein, CDR3 DNA. A D gene is named only where the DNA matches it firmly. Some rows have no size entry. The others give once, few or many, or a class for an expanded clone.

. TRBJ2-5 . TRBV5-1 12 CATSQQEETQYF TGCGCCACCTCCCAACAGGAAGAGACCCAGTACTTC
. TRBJ2-1 . TRBV27 18 CASSLGGTTGLHPNEQFF TGTGCCAGCAGCCTAGGGGGGACTACCGGTTTACATCCGAATGAGCAGTTCTTC
. TRBJ2-7 TRBD1 TRBV6-1 18 CASSEVGTGLDPSYEQYF TGTGCCAGCAGTGAAGTGGGGACAGGGTTGGATCCTAGCTACGAGCAGTACTTC
few TRBJ2-5 . TRBV4-2 13 CASSRMYQETQYF TGTGCCAGCAGCCGAATGTACCAAGAGACCCAGTACTTC
many TRBJ1-6 . TRBV6-2/TRBV6-3 11 CASSIEGPLHF TGTGCCAGCAGCATAGAGGGACCCCTCCACTTT
. TRBJ2-7 . TRBV4-3 15 CTSSQDGASPYEQYF TGCACCAGCAGCCAAGATGGGGCATCTCCCTACGAGCAGTACTTC
many TRBJ2-1 . TRBV7-8 13 CASSLDGGNEQFF TGTGCCAGCAGCTTAGACGGGGGAAATGAGCAGTTCTTC
many TRBJ1-1 TRBD1 TRBV7-6 16 CASSPGQGVASTEAFF TGTGCCAGCAGCCCGGGACAGGGGGTGGCGAGCACTGAAGCTTTCTTT
few TRBJ2-7 . TRBV29-1 11 CSVQLSYEQYF TGCAGCGTCCAGTTGTCCTACGAGCAGTACTTC
. TRBJ2-2 . TRBV11-2 16 CASSLRLRTNTGELFF TGTGCCAGCAGCTTGAGGCTCCGAACGAACACCGGGGAGCTGTTTTTT
many TRBJ1-5 TRBD1 TRBV4-3 14 CASSQGTGGQPQHF TGCGCCAGCAGCCAAGGGACAGGAGGTCAGCCCCAGCATTTT
. TRBJ2-3 . TRBV18 16 CASSPPGRVRTDTQYF TGTGCCAGCTCACCACCTGGCAGGGTTCGGACAGATACGCAGTATTTT
. TRBJ2-7 . TRBV7-8 13 CASSHRVAYEQYF TGTGCCAGCAGCCACAGGGTCGCCTACGAGCAGTACTTC
. TRBJ1-6 . TRBV12-3/TRBV12-4 14 CASSSSGYNSPLHF TGTGCCAGCAGTTCGAGTGGGTATAATTCACCCCTCCACTTT
. TRBJ2-7 TRBD1 TRBV19 14 CASKAGWDSYEQYF TGTGCCAGTAAGGCTGGCTGGGACAGCTACGAGCAGTACTTC
. TRBJ1-4 . TRBV4-1 15 CASSQDGAGDEKLFF TGCGCCAGCAGCCAAGATGGGGCAGGGGACGAAAAACTGTTTTTT
few TRBJ1-1 . TRBV28 13 CASSLAENTEAFF TGTGCCAGCAGTCTCGCCGAGAACACTGAAGCTTTCTTT
many TRBJ1-1 . TRBV18 14 CASSPSGTGTEAFF TGTGCCAGCTCACCGTCGGGGACTGGGACTGAAGCTTTCTTT
few TRBJ1-4 TRBD1 TRBV2 15 CASKETGGRNEKLFF TGTGCCAGCAAGGAGACAGGGGGGCGTAATGAAAAACTGTTTTTT
. TRBJ2-7 TRBD1 TRBV5-5 16 CASSTNTAGGQREQYF TGTGCCAGCAGCACCAACACAGCAGGGGGTCAACGCGAGCAGTACTTC
many TRBJ2-2 TRBD1 TRBV5-6 16 CASSLIQGARTGELFF TGTGCCAGCAGCTTGATACAGGGGGCGAGGACCGGGGAGCTGTTTTTT
few TRBJ2-3 TRBD2 TRBV3-1 18 CASSRRVTSGGPSDTQYF TGTGCCAGCAGCCGCCGAGTTACTAGCGGGGGGCCCAGCGATACGCAGTATTTT
few TRBJ1-2 TRBD1 TRBV7-2 13 CASSPDREYGYTF TGTGCCAGCAGCCCAGACAGGGAATACGGCTACACCTTC
few TRBJ2-7 . TRBV6-2/TRBV6-3 16 CASSNPGKVSSYEQYF TGTGCCAGCAGTAACCCCGGAAAGGTCAGCTCCTACGAGCAGTACTTC
few TRBJ2-1 . TRBV6-2/TRBV6-3 12 CASRLLGNEQFF TGTGCCAGCAGATTACTAGGAAATGAGCAGTTCTTC
few TRBJ1-3 TRBD1 TRBV9 16 CASSGTGASSGNTIYF TGTGCCAGCAGCGGAACAGGGGCCAGCTCTGGAAACACCATATATTTT
many TRBJ2-1 . TRBV7-9 15 CASSLAGGQYNEQFF TGTGCCAGCAGCTTAGCGGGGGGACAGTACAATGAGCAGTTCTTC
many TRBJ1-5 TRBD1 TRBV6-6 15 CASSFPGQGSQPQHF TGTGCCAGCAGTTTTCCCGGACAGGGGAGTCAGCCCCAGCATTTT
many TRBJ1-2 . TRBV29-1 12 CSDADGPYGYTF TGCAGCGATGCGGACGGACCCTATGGCTACACCTTC
many TRBJ2-3 TRBD1 TRBV11-2 16 CASSFGTVRGLDTQYF TGTGCCAGCAGCTTCGGGACAGTGAGGGGGTTGGATACGCAGTATTTT
. TRBJ2-5 TRBD2 TRBV18 15 CASQRTSGAQETQYF TGTGCCAGCCAAAGGACTAGCGGGGCCCAAGAGACCCAGTACTTC
. TRBJ2-3 . TRBV12-5 14 CASGLALAVDTQYF TGTGCTAGTGGTTTGGCACTAGCAGTAGATACGCAGTATTTT
many TRBJ2-5 . TRBV12-3/TRBV12-4 15 CASTPTLGGVQTQYF TGTGCCAGCACCCCGACTCTTGGCGGGGTCCAGACCCAGTACTTC
many TRBJ1-3 . TRBV7-8 19 CASSQGGVRGFYSGNTIYF TGTGCCAGCAGCCAGGGAGGGGTACGAGGGTTCTACTCTGGAAACACCATATATTTT
many TRBJ1-2 . TRBV7-8 14 CASSLASAVAGYTF TGTGCCAGCAGCTTAGCGTCGGCAGTAGCTGGCTACACCTTC
many TRBJ1-3 . TRBV7-9 16 CASSSMDEADRNTIYF TGTGCCAGCAGCTCCATGGACGAGGCCGACAGGAACACCATATATTTT
few TRBJ2-5 . TRBV7-6 15 CASSHPGGKEETQYF TGTGCCAGCAGCCACCCGGGGGGCAAGGAAGAGACCCAGTACTTC
many TRBJ1-4 TRBD1 TRBV7-2 15 CASSYSGTGNEKLFF TGTGCCAGCAGCTACTCCGGGACAGGGAATGAAAAACTGTTTTTT
many TRBJ1-6 . TRBV20-1 15 CSAPGGFSYNSPLHF TGCAGTGCTCCCGGGGGGTTCTCCTATAATTCACCCCTCCACTTT
many TRBJ2-5 . TRBV2 13 CASSEGTPRTQYF TGTGCCAGCAGTGAAGGGACCCCCCGGACCCAGTACTTC
. TRBJ2-1 TRBD1 TRBV6-5 17 CASSDTGTGGAYNEQFF TGTGCCAGCAGTGATACCGGGACAGGGGGCGCTTACAATGAGCAGTTCTTC
. TRBJ1-2 . TRBV6-6 15 CASSPRTEPNYGYTF TGTGCCAGCAGTCCCCGGACAGAGCCGAACTATGGCTACACCTTC
few TRBJ1-1 . TRBV11-2 13 CASSLRLGAEAFF TGTGCCAGCAGCTTGCGGTTAGGGGCGGAAGCTTTCTTT
. TRBJ2-4 . TRBV6-1 15 CASSPSGEPLNIQYF TGTGCCAGCAGCCCAAGTGGAGAACCGTTGAACATTCAGTACTTC
few TRBJ1-1 . TRBV19 18 CASSIVFGGRGRSTEAFF TGTGCCAGTAGTATAGTATTTGGGGGCAGAGGTCGGAGCACTGAAGCTTTCTTT
. TRBJ2-6 . TRBV12-3/TRBV12-4 19 CVSRGGRGNSRSGANVLTF TGTGTCAGCAGGGGAGGCAGGGGGAACTCCCGCTCTGGGGCCAACGTCCTGACTTTC
few TRBJ2-5 TRBD1 TRBV4-3 16 CASSHLTGVAQETQYF TGCGCCAGCAGCCACCTTACAGGGGTGGCACAAGAGACCCAGTACTTC
few TRBJ2-1 . TRBV2 14 CASIREQTPNEQFF TGTGCCAGCATACGAGAACAGACTCCGAATGAGCAGTTCTTC